The following is a TCR beta chain sequence with its context. The sample is drawn from a study of shared T cell receptors in the human thymus. The CDR3 has 21 residues. After removal of 2 bases from V and 4 bases from J, the junction contained 15 bases not matched to a gene. Germline lookup yields CDR1 LGHNA and CDR2 YSLEER. Using immunoSEQ multiplex PCR, the repertoire was profiled, and TCRdb retains in-frame clones only, with some absent. The sample lists roughly 710,000 clones; roughly 88% were seen once. The sample was also linked to a second study, of human thymus T cells. That publication notes: Resections that were taken during corrective heart surgery supplied the thymus tissue. Thymic and blood repertoires seemed to favor certain V and J genes.

The chain couples TRBV4-3 to TRBJ2-2; 14 positions match TRBD2. Sequenced: thymocytes. The receptor's source is a girl under two years old with a congenital heart defect. The CDR3 coding sequence is TGCGCCAGCAGCCAACTGAATATTAGACTAGCGGGGGGGCCTCGCACCGGGGAGCTGTTTTTT. It translates to CASSQLNIRLAGGPRTGELFF.